The subject of this entry is one T cell receptor (beta chain). Sequencing involved patients with CD8+CD57+ cell expansion previously shown by flow cytometry. Every patient had severe acquired aplastic anemia. No therapy had been given to the patients at the time of blood sampling. Per germline, CDR1 SGHVS and CDR2 FQNEAQ. The CDR3 has 15 residues. V trimming: 3 bases; J trimming: 11 bases; junction bases outside the gene matches: 15. The sample originates from a study of CD8+CD57+ T cells in acquired aplastic anemia. Both TCR beta VDJ combination and CDR3 sequence profiling were carried out. Genomic DNA was the template for this profiling. TCRdb called the reads again in MiXCR, with one record for every CDR3 protein. There are 50,000 or so distinct CDR3 sequences in the sample; approximately 50% occur only once, and roughly 15% lies in the top ten.

Specimen: sorted CD4+, CD8+, or CD8+CD57+ T cells (not recorded which) from PBMCs. The TCR comes from a human donor with aplastic anemia. The rearrangement joins TRBV7-8 to TRBJ1-2; 7 bases are shared with TRBD1. The CDR3 sequence: CASSFDRTGRGGYTF. CDR3 nucleotides: TGTGCCAGCAGCTTTGACCGGACAGGCCGCGGGGGTTACACCTTC.